The rows below give T cell receptor beta chains drawn from one sample of a study of OX40 agonist ivuxolimab in advanced cancers. The repertoire was sequenced with immunoSEQ multiplex PCR; TCRdb's copy has only in-frame clones and lacks some. The data contain more than 40,000 clones, around nine tenths of them seen just once; the ten biggest clones take up approximately 10%. This specimen consisted of CD4+ or CD8+ T cells sorted from blood, obtained in a trial of the OX40 agonist ivuxolimab. These receptors all come from an adult with an advanced solid tumor such as melanoma, head and neck, liver or kidney cancer. CDR3s include the opening cysteine and the closing phenylalanine or tryptophan. D genes are given only for firm matches. The size of a clone is reported for some rows only, either as once, few or many, or as a class for expanded clones.

NA	TRBV27	13	TRBJ1-4	NA	CASSWGGNEKLFF	TGTGCCAGCAGTTGGGGCGGTAATGAAAAACTGTTTTTT
NA	TRBV9	13	TRBJ2-5	NA	CASSPPGQETQYF	TGTGCCAGCAGCCCGCCGGGTCAAGAGACCCAGTACTTC
NA	TRBV11-3	15	TRBJ1-5	NA	CASSFNSSGGGTQHF	TGTGCCAGCAGCTTTAATAGTTCCGGGGGGGGGACCCAGCATTTT
NA	TRBV7-9	14	TRBJ1-4	NA	CASSLYSVHEKLFF	TGTGCCAGCAGCTTATACAGCGTACATGAAAAACTGTTTTTT
TRBD1	TRBV9	15	TRBJ1-1	NA	CASSPTGGAGAEAFF	TGTGCCAGCAGCCCGACAGGGGGCGCCGGGGCTGAAGCTTTCTTT
TRBD2	TRBV10-2	13	TRBJ2-3	once	CATAGVSPDTQYF	TGCGCCACGGCGGGAGTCAGCCCAGATACGCAGTATTTT
NA	TRBV10-3	14	TRBJ1-2	NA	CAIRRDGTIYGYTF	TGTGCCATCCGCCGGGATGGGACGATATATGGCTACACCTTC
TRBD2	TRBV9	20	TRBJ2-1	NA	CASSVPRTSGRPEGYNEQFF	TGTGCCAGCAGCGTACCTCGGACTAGCGGGAGGCCGGAGGGGTACAATGAGCAGTTCTTC
NA	TRBV4-1	15	TRBJ2-3	NA	CASSQEGVSTDTQYF	TGCGCCAGCAGCCAAGAGGGGGTTAGCACAGATACGCAGTATTTT
NA	TRBV16	12	TRBJ2-7	NA	CASSHGRNEQYF	TGTGCCAGCAGCCATGGGCGCAACGAGCAGTACTTC
NA	TRBV2	11	TRBJ1-1	once	CAEGVSTEAFF	TGTGCGGAGGGGGTCTCGACTGAAGCTTTCTTT
NA	TRBV6-1	14	TRBJ1-1	NA	CASSEGRGLTEAFF	TGTGCCAGCAGTGAAGGGCGGGGTTTGACTGAAGCTTTCTTT
TRBD2	TRBV7-2	16	TRBJ2-1	once	CASSPVLWGGYNEQFF	TGTGCCAGCAGCCCCGTCTTGTGGGGGGGTTACAATGAGCAGTTCTTC
TRBD1	TRBV6-5	15	TRBJ1-1	NA	CASSYAGTGGTEAFF	TGTGCCAGCAGTTACGCCGGAACAGGGGGCACTGAAGCTTTCTTT
NA	TRBV6-5	14	TRBJ1-1	NA	CASSLGRGSTEAFF	TGTGCCAGCAGCCTCGGACGGGGGAGCACTGAAGCTTTCTTT
TRBD2	TRBV27	15	TRBJ2-1	NA	CASSLSITSGNEQFF	TGTGCCAGCAGTTTATCGATAACTAGCGGGAATGAGCAGTTCTTC
NA	TRBV6-6	13	TRBJ2-5	NA	CASNRPGEETQYF	TGTGCCAGCAACCGCCCGGGAGAAGAGACCCAGTACTTC
NA	TRBV7-3	13	TRBJ2-1	few	CASSLGLGNEQFF	TGTGCCAGCAGCTTAGGGTTAGGGAATGAGCAGTTCTTC
NA	TRBV15	13	TRBJ1-4	once	CATSRGTVEKLFF	TGTGCCACCAGCAGAGGGACTGTGGAAAAACTGTTTTTT
NA	TRBV6-6	12	TRBJ2-3	NA	CASGGTPDTQYF	TGTGCCAGCGGGGGGACTCCGGATACGCAGTATTTT
TRBD2	TRBV19	15	TRBJ2-1	NA	CASISGTSGSDEQFF	TGTGCCAGTATCTCCGGGACTAGCGGGAGTGATGAGCAGTTCTTC
NA	TRBV27	13	TRBJ2-7	NA	CASSLSVYGEQYF	TGTGCCAGCAGTTTATCGGTATATGGTGAGCAGTACTTC
NA	TRBV30	13	TRBJ2-3	NA	CAWGGDSTDTQYF	TGTGCCTGGGGAGGGGACAGCACAGATACGCAGTATTTT
NA	TRBV27	15	TRBJ2-7	NA	CASSLLTGGSYEQYF	TGTGCCAGCAGTTTACTTACAGGCGGCTCCTACGAGCAGTACTTC
TRBD1	TRBV4-3	15	TRBJ1-4	few	CASSQDGTVNEKLFF	TGCGCCAGCAGCCAAGACGGGACAGTTAATGAAAAACTGTTTTTT
NA	TRBV7-9	15	TRBJ1-1	NA	CASSLGFRSGTEAFF	TGTGCCAGCAGCTTAGGGTTCAGGTCAGGGACTGAAGCTTTCTTT
NA	TRBV4-1	16	TRBJ1-2	once	CASSQGSAMPSMGYTF	TGCGCCAGCAGCCAAGGGTCTGCTATGCCTTCCATGGGCTACACCTTC
NA	TRBV21-1	21	TRBJ2-7	NA	CASSRPRENRRHYSLSYEQYF	TGTGCCAGCAGCCGACCCCGAGAGAACAGGCGGCACTATTCTTTATCCTACGAGCAGTACTTC
TRBD2	TRBV9	15	TRBJ2-3	NA	CASSPMGLAGDTQYF	TGTGCCAGCAGCCCGATGGGACTAGCTGGAGATACGCAGTATTTT
NA	TRBV6-4	15	TRBJ2-3	NA	CASSESLGGTDTQYF	TGTGCCAGCAGTGAAAGTTTAGGGGGCACAGATACGCAGTATTTT
TRBD2	TRBV27	14	TRBJ2-3	NA	CASSLLAVSDTQYF	TGTGCCAGCAGTTTACTAGCGGTATCAGATACGCAGTATTTT
NA	TRBV5-6	14	TRBJ1-1	NA	CASSLQGPNTEAFF	TGTGCCAGCAGCTTGCAAGGCCCGAACACTGAAGCTTTCTTT
TRBD2	TRBV7-6	14	TRBJ2-1	few	CASRPSGITREQFF	TGTGCCAGCAGGCCTAGCGGGATAACAAGGGAGCAGTTCTTC
NA	TRBV6-5	14	TRBJ2-1	NA	CASSHGVALDEQFF	TGTGCCAGCAGCCACGGGGTAGCCTTAGATGAGCAGTTCTTC
TRBD1	TRBV5-4	12	TRBJ2-1	NA	CASSPGGDEQFF	TGTGCCAGCAGCCCAGGGGGCGATGAGCAGTTCTTC
NA	TRBV7-9	15	TRBJ1-2	NA	CASTYSLSANYGYTF	TGTGCCAGCACCTACAGCTTATCCGCCAACTATGGCTACACCTTC
NA	TRBV13	13	TRBJ1-1	NA	CASTSQADTEAFF	TGTGCCAGCACCTCCCAGGCTGACACTGAAGCTTTCTTT
NA	TRBV6-5	15	TRBJ1-3	NA	CASSPGLVSGNTIYF	TGTGCCAGCAGTCCGGGCCTCGTCTCTGGAAACACCATATATTTT